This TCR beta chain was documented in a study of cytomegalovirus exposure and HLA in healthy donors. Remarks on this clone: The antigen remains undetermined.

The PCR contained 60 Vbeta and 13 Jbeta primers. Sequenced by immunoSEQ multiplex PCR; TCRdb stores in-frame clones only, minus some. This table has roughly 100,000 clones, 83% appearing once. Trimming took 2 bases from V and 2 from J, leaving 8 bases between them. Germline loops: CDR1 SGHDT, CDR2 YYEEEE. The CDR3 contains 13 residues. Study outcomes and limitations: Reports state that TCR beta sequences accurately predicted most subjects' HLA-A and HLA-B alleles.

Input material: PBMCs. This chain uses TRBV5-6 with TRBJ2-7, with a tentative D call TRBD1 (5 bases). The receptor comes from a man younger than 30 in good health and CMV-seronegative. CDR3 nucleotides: TGTGCCAGCAGCTTTCAGGGTGCCTACGAGCAGTACTTC. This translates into CASSFQGAYEQYF.